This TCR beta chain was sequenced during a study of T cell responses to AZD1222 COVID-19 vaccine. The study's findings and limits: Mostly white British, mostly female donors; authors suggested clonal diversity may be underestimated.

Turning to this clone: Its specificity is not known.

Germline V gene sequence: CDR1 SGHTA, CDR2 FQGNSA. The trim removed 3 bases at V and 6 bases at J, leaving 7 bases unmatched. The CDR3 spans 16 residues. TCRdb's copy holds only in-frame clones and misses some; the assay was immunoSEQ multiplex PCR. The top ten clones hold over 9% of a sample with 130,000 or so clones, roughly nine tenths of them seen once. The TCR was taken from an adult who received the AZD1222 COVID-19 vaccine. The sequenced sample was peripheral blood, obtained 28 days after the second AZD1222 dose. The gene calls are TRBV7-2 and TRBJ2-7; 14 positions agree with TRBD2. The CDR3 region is CASSFRGLAGAREQYF. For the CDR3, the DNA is TGTGCCAGCAGCTTCAGGGGACTAGCGGGGGCTCGCGAGCAGTACTTC.